The 25 T cell receptor beta chains below all came from one sample that was sequenced in a study of shared clonotypes between healthy human individuals. Clones were sequenced by immunoSEQ multiplex PCR, and TCRdb holds only the in-frame ones, with some missing. In the table there are millions of clones, over 85% of which are singletons. Material for sequencing was naive CD4+ T cells sorted from blood. Specified subset: CD45RA+ positively selected. Every receptor here comes from a man between 18 and 35 years old in good health.

V is TRBV18 and J is TRBJ2-7; D may correspond to TRBD1 or TRBD2 (5 bases each). Deletions cut 4 bases from V and 0 bases from J, with 10 bases between. The CDR3 consists of 14 residues. Per germline, CDR1 KGHSH and CDR2 LQKENI. CDR3 loop: CASSREGTSYEQYF. In nucleotides, the CDR3 is TGTGCCAGCTCACGTGAAGGGACCTCCTACGAGCAGTACTTC.

This rearrangement joins TRBV30 to TRBJ2-7; 10 positions match TRBD1. CDR3 length equals 15 residues. Germline CDR1 reads GTSNPN; CDR2 reads SVGIG (reference sequence). V shed 1 base, J shed 5 bases, and the junction held 8 bases outside the gene matches. CDR3 sequence (DNA): TGTGCCTGGAGTGGAACCGGGACAGGGGAACACGAGCAGTACTTC. Translation: CAWSGTGTGEHEQYF.

V is TRBV2 and J is TRBJ2-1; D remains unclear. V was pared by 8 bases and J by 9 bases, with 17 bases between. The CDR3 has 13 amino acids. The germline V gene encodes CDR1 SNHLY and CDR2 FYNNEI. The CDR3 bases are TGTGCCAGCCGGGCAAACTCCCCGGGTGAGCAGTTCTTC. Amino acid sequence: CASRANSPGEQFF.

The chain has TRBV30 and TRBJ2-5; 10 nucleotides line up with TRBD2. J was trimmed by 3 bases and V by 3 bases; bases with no gene match: 1. CDR1 GTSNPN and CDR2 SVGIG come from the germline V gene (reference sequence). CDR3 length: 13 amino acids. CDR3 region: CAWRAGGKETQYF. The CDR3 coding sequence is TGTGCCTGGAGAGCGGGAGGGAAAGAGACCCAGTACTTC.

This clone was counted once. The sample has other DNA sequences that encode this CDR3 too. The chain has TRBV14 and TRBJ2-7; 9 bases fit TRBD1. CDR3 size: 15 residues. Germline CDR1 and CDR2: SGHDN and FVKESK. V was pared by 4 bases and J by 4 bases, with 8 bases of the junction left unmatched. The CDR3, as DNA: TGTGCCAGCAGCCCCCCCGGGACAGGGCCGTACGAGCAGTACTTC. Translating it yields CASSPPGTGPYEQYF.

The chain is built from TRBV5-1 and TRBJ2-7, with a possible D match to TRBD1 (5 bases). The CDR3 contains 18 residues. The germline V and J ends were trimmed by 7 bases and 0 bases, with 26 bases remaining between them. Germline values: CDR1 SGHRS, CDR2 YFSETQ. CDR3 in DNA: TGCGCCAGCCGCACCGCCCCCCCGGTTGGCAGGGACTCCTACGAGCAGTACTTC. It translates to CASRTAPPVGRDSYEQYF.

This chain joins TRBV5-6 and TRBJ1-4; D unclear. The CDR3 is 17 residues long. The germline V gene encodes CDR1 SGHDT and CDR2 YYEEEE. V was clipped by 1 base and J by 5 bases, with 18 bases between them. The CDR3 coding sequence is TGTGCCAGCAGCTTGCGAAGGGCCCTGCCCGGGAATGAAAAACTGTTTTTT. Its translation: CASSLRRALPGNEKLFF. Filled out from reference TRBV5-6 and TRBJ1-4, the complete variable domain reads DAGVTQSPTHLIKTRGQQVTLRCSPKSGHDTVSWYQQALGQGPQFIFQYYEEEERQRGNFPDRFSGHQFPNYSSELNVNALLLGDSALYLCASSLRRALPGNEKLFFGSGTQLSVL.

This sequence joins TRBV4-3 and TRBJ2-3; D is perhaps TRBD2 (5 bases). Trimming stripped 4 bases from V and 2 bases from J, with 13 bases between. This CDR3 spans 15 amino acids. Germline lookup yields CDR1 LGHNA and CDR2 YSLEER. The CDR3 DNA follows: TGCGCCAGCAGCCCTGGGCCGGGAAACACAGATACGCAGTATTTT. Amino acid sequence: CASSPGPGNTDTQYF.

The V call is TRBV6-1, the J call TRBJ1-2, with a weak D call TRBD1 (5 bases). From germline, CDR1 is MNHNS and CDR2 SASEGT. Trimming took 7 bases from V and 6 from J, leaving 15 bases between them. The CDR3 has 13 amino acids. CDR3 amino acids: CASTRDPGHGYTF. The CDR3 bases are TGTGCCAGCACCCGGGACCCCGGGCATGGCTACACCTTC.

The chain has TRBV6-5 and TRBJ1-1, with 7 bases that match TRBD1. Trimming took 5 bases from V and 5 from J; bases not matched to a gene: 11. CDR1 and CDR2 (germline): MNHEY, SVGAGI. This CDR3 has 15 residues. The CDR3 protein is CASSRTGLSGTEAFF. In DNA, the CDR3 is TGTGCCAGCAGTCGGACAGGATTATCTGGTACTGAAGCTTTCTTT.

This chain connects TRBV18 to TRBJ1-1; D is possibly TRBD1 (6 bases). The V end lost 4 bases, the J end lost 1 base, and 16 bases lay between the germline ends. This CDR3 spans 16 amino acids. Germline CDR1 reads KGHSH; CDR2 reads LQKENI. CDR3 coding DNA: TGTGCCAGCTCACTTTTACCGGGACATTGGAACACTGAAGCTTTCTTT. Residues: CASSLLPGHWNTEAFF.

The chain joins TRBV19 to TRBJ2-1; D is tentatively TRBD1 or TRBD2 (7 bases each). V dropped 5 bases and J dropped 8 bases, with 13 bases sitting between them. There are 13 residues in the CDR3. CDR1 is LNHDA, CDR2 SQIVND, per germline (reference sequence). The CDR3 reads CASSYRGGDEQFF. CDR3 DNA sequence: TGTGCCAGTAGTTACAGGGGAGGGGATGAGCAGTTCTTC.

This chain connects TRBV28 to TRBJ1-2; the D is unclear. Trimming left V 5 bases short and J 2 bases short, with 9 bases between. CDR3 size: 13 residues. CDR1 and CDR2 from the germline V gene are MDHEN and SYDVKM. CDR3 DNA: TGTGCCAGCAGTCTACCCCTAAACTATGGCTACACCTTC. Its protein is CASSLPLNYGYTF.

As for this clone: Other DNA sequences of this sample code for an identical CDR3. J is TRBJ1-3 and V is TRBV11-2; D gene unclear. Looked up from germline, CDR1 is SGHAT and CDR2 is FQNNGV. Trimming left V 1 base short and J 0 bases short, with 7 bases between. The CDR3 runs 15 residues. DNA of the CDR3: TGTGCCAGCAGCTTAGGCAGAGTCTCTGGAAACACCATATATTTT. Its translation is CASSLGRVSGNTIYF.

On this clone: The identical CDR3 is also encoded by other nucleotide sequences in the sample. The chain employs TRBV5-1 and TRBJ2-1; 10 nucleotides match TRBD2. CDR3 length: 15 amino acids. J was trimmed by 3 bases and V by 3 bases; bases with no gene match: 3. CDR1 is SGHRS, CDR2 YFSETQ, per germline. The chain's CDR3 is CASSSLAGVYNEQFF. In nucleotides, the CDR3 is TGCGCCAGCAGCTCCCTAGCGGGAGTCTACAATGAGCAGTTCTTC.

The genes are TRBV11-2 and TRBJ2-3; D remains ambiguous. V gave up 3 bases and J gave up 5 bases, with 6 bases separating them. Germline V gives CDR1 SGHAT, CDR2 FQNNGV. The CDR3 consists of 12 residues. Here the CDR3 DNA reads TGTGCCAGCAGCTTGGCTAGAGATACGCAGTATTTT. This gives the protein CASSLARDTQYF.

The rearrangement joins TRBV18 to TRBJ2-7, with no clear D. The germline V gene has CDR1 KGHSH and CDR2 LQKENI. CDR3 length: 14 residues. V was pared by 3 bases and J by 3 bases, with 12 bases between. As DNA, the CDR3 is TGTGCCAGCTCACCGGCCTCGGACGGCTACGAGCAGTACTTC. Encoded protein: CASSPASDGYEQYF. Full variable domain (missing parts from reference TRBV18 and TRBJ2-7): NAGVMQNPRHLVRRRGQEARLRCSPMKGHSHVYWYRQLPEEGLKFMVYLQKENIIDESGMPKERFSAEFPKEGPSILRIQQVVRGDSAAYFCASSPASDGYEQYFGPGTRLTVT.

This clone was found once. The CDR3 loop is CASRNQGATGNTIYF. CDR3 DNA: TGCGCCAGCCGAAATCAGGGGGCGACCGGAAACACCATATATTTT. The chain couples TRBV5-1 to TRBJ1-3; the match to TRBD1 covers 8 bases. Germline lookup yields CDR1 SGHRS and CDR2 YFSETQ. Trimming took 7 bases from V and 4 from J; bases not matched to a gene: 10. The CDR3 length is 15 residues.

The chain carries TRBV6-5 and TRBJ2-2; TRBD2 matches 8 bases. The CDR3 consists of 13 residues. Trimming took 8 bases from V and 7 from J; bases not matched to a gene: 6. CDR1 is MNHEY, CDR2 SVGAGI, per germline. CDR3 protein: CASFGLAYGELFF. CDR3 bases: TGTGCCAGCTTCGGACTAGCATACGGGGAGCTGTTTTTT.

The rearrangement uses TRBV5-1 and TRBJ1-2, with 10 positions matching TRBD1. This CDR3 has 16 amino acids. V trimming: 0 bases; J trimming: 5 bases; junction bases outside the gene matches: 7. Germline CDR1 reads SGHRS; CDR2 reads YFSETQ. The DNA for the CDR3 is TGCGCCAGCAGCTTGGCCTCGGACAGGGGGGCATATGGCTACACCTTC. It is translated as CASSLASDRGAYGYTF.

The chain carries TRBV19 and TRBJ2-7, with D perhaps TRBD1 or TRBD2 (5 bases each). There are 16 residues in the CDR3. V was trimmed by 6 bases and J by 5 bases, leaving 23 bases between them. Germline V gene lookup returns CDR1 LNHDA and CDR2 SQIVND (reference sequence). The CDR3 nucleotides read TGTGCCAGTAGGAAATTTTCGGGGACGGGTAAGGACGAGCAGTACTTC. Its protein is CASRKFSGTGKDEQYF.

A single count supports this clone. The V gene is TRBV10-1, the J gene TRBJ2-1, with 7 positions matching TRBD2. V lost 5 bases to trimming and J lost 10 bases; unmatched junction nucleotides: 5. The CDR3 has 12 residues. Per germline, CDR1 WNHNN and CDR2 SYGVQD (reference sequence). This chain's CDR3 is CASSSQAGEQFF. CDR3 nucleotide sequence: TGCGCCAGCAGTTCCCAAGCGGGAGAGCAGTTCTTC.

V is TRBV21-1 and J is TRBJ2-7; the DNA was not used to check the table's D call, TRBD1. TRBV21-1 is assigned pseudogene status. The CDR3 runs 14 residues. Here the CDR3 DNA reads TGTGCCAGCAGCGCAAGACAGGGTTCCTACGAGCAGTACTTC. The encoded protein is CASSARQGSYEQYF.

This chain connects TRBV19 to TRBJ1-5; 10 bases are shared with TRBD1. Germline V CDR1 and CDR2: LNHDA, SQIVND (reference sequence). The CDR3 extends over 15 amino acids. The junction had 3 bases not matched to a gene; V was cut back by 2 bases and J by 5 bases. CDR3 sequence (DNA): TGTGCCAGTAGTATATTAGGGACAGGGGATCAGCCCCAGCATTTT. Amino acid sequence: CASSILGTGDQPQHF.

The CDR3 sequence is CASSPTSSYEQYF. As DNA, the CDR3 is TGTGCCAGCAGCCCGACCAGCTCCTACGAGCAGTACTTC. The chain is built from TRBV14 and TRBJ2-7; unclear D gene. The CDR3 sequence is 13 residues long. V lost 4 bases and J 0 bases, leaving 7 bases between the germline ends. Germline CDR1 is SGHDN and CDR2 is FVKESK.